These 28 T cell receptor beta chains were sequenced from one sample in a study of blood T cell repertoires in COVID-19 (dated by TCRdb to 2020 to 2021). The library relied on the immunoSEQ multiplex PCR assay. Held by TCRdb, this immuneACCESS table contains in-frame sequences only and omits some clones. Under half of the omission traces to an unresolved V gene where checked; the cause of the rest is unknown. Here the sample has approximately 350,000 clones; about nine tenths occur a single time. More than 5% of the sample is in the top ten clones. Input material: peripheral blood. These receptor sequences come from a woman aged 45-60 years with COVID-19, enrolled during active disease.

V and J are TRBV19 and TRBJ2-2; 10 bases line up with TRBD2. The CDR3 has 14 amino acids. The V gene end was trimmed by 10 bases and the J gene end by 5 bases; junction bases not matched to a gene: 7. Germline assignment: CDR1 LNHDA and CDR2 SQIVND (reference sequence). The CDR3 protein is CATLAGDVTGELFF. In DNA, the CDR3 is TGTGCCACTCTAGCGGGAGATGTGACCGGGGAGCTGTTTTTT.

The chain uses TRBV4-2 and TRBJ1-2; D might be TRBD1 (6 bases). Trimming stripped 0 bases from V and 14 bases from J, with 19 bases between. Germline loops: CDR1 LGHNA, CDR2 YNFKEQ. The CDR3 spans 14 residues. CDR3 nucleotides: TGTGCCAGCAGCCAAGATTCCCAGGGGTTGGGATATACCTTC. Its protein product is CASSQDSQGLGYTF.

The chain uses TRBV27 and TRBJ2-7; 8 nucleotides align to TRBD1. Germline trimming cut 5 bases from V and 4 bases from J; bases unmatched to any gene: 7. The CDR3 length is 14 residues. CDR1 is MNHEY, CDR2 SMNVEV, per germline (reference sequence). CDR3 in amino acids: CASSKDRVVYEQYF. In nucleotides, the CDR3 is TGTGCCAGCAGTAAGGACAGGGTGGTTTACGAGCAGTACTTC.

CDR3 sequence reads: CASSQPGLAFGNQETQYF. CDR3 nucleotides: TGTGCCAGCAGCCAACCGGGACTAGCTTTTGGAAACCAAGAGACCCAGTACTTC. This sequence joins TRBV3-1 (or the pseudogene TRBV3-2) and TRBJ2-5, with 9 bases fitting TRBD2. The CDR3 sequence is 18 residues long. J lost 0 bases, V lost 2 bases, and 10 bases had no gene match. Per the germline V gene, CDR1 is LGHDT and CDR2 is YNNKEL (reference sequence).

The V and J genes are TRBV10-3 and TRBJ2-7, with D possibly TRBD1 on 6 matching bases. The CDR3 runs 11 residues. Germline V lookup: CDR1 ENHRY, CDR2 SYGVKD. V was trimmed by 6 bases and J by 6 bases, leaving 9 bases between them. This CDR3 is CAIRRDTEQYF. In DNA form, the CDR3 reads TGTGCCATCAGACGGGACACCGAGCAGTACTTC.

This clone has just a few counts. The chain employs TRBV6-5 and TRBJ1-1; D is unresolved. The CDR3 totals 14 residues. The ends were cut back, 2 bases at V and 13 bases at J, with 20 bases in the middle. Germline values: CDR1 MNHEY, CDR2 SVGAGI. The CDR3: CASSYDHRSEGGFF. The CDR3, as DNA: TGTGCCAGCAGTTACGATCACCGGAGTGAGGGAGGTTTCTTT.

V is TRBV25-1 and J is TRBJ1-1; D is unresolved. This CDR3 is 15 amino acids long. Germline V gives CDR1 MGHDK, CDR2 SYGVNS. Trimming stripped 6 bases from V and 1 base from J, with 15 bases between. CDR3: CASREIRNRNTEAFF. Here the CDR3 DNA reads TGTGCCAGCAGGGAGATAAGAAATAGGAACACTGAAGCTTTCTTT. Looking up the rest from reference TRBV25-1 and TRBJ1-1 gives the full variable domain: EADIYQTPRYLVIGTGKKITLECSQTMGHDKMYWYQQDPGMELHLIHYSYGVNSTEKGDLSSESTVSRIRTEHFPLTLESARPSHTSQYLCASREIRNRNTEAFFGQGTRLTVV.

This clone was observed once. The V and J genes are TRBV15 and TRBJ2-7; D is unclear. The CDR3 extends over 15 amino acids. Between the trimmed V and J ends, which lost 1 base and 0 bases, there was a span of 10 bases. The germline CDR1 and CDR2 sequences are LNHNV and YYDKDF (reference sequence). CDR3 coding DNA: TGTGCCACCAGCAGAGCAGGCTTCCTCTCCTACGAGCAGTACTTC. Encoded protein: CATSRAGFLSYEQYF.

The chain carries TRBV28 and TRBJ1-2, with D possibly matching TRBD1 (6 bases). V was cut by 8 bases and J by 4 bases, with 11 bases left in between. The CDR3 consists of 12 residues. CDR1 is MDHEN and CDR2 is SYDVKM in the germline V gene. This CDR3 reads CASHRDTYGYTF. Written as DNA, the CDR3 is TGTGCCAGCCACCGGGACACCTATGGCTACACCTTC.

This sequence joins TRBV12-2 and TRBJ2-1; the table assigns TRBD2, which was not confirmed against the DNA. TRBV12-2 is assigned pseudogene status. The CDR3 totals 12 residues. CDR3 sequence (DNA): TGTGCAAGTCGCTACCGGCGGAATGAGCAGTTCTTC. Protein sequence: CASRYRRNEQFF.

The chain combines TRBV27 with TRBJ1-2, with TRBD1 as a possible D gene (6 bases). Germline V gene sequence: CDR1 MNHEY, CDR2 SMNVEV (reference sequence). V was pared by 5 bases and J by 7 bases, with 20 bases between. The CDR3 covers 15 residues. CDR3 in amino acids: CASSPKGGWRAGYTF. CDR3 coding DNA: TGTGCCAGCAGTCCAAAAGGGGGATGGAGAGCTGGCTACACCTTC.

V is TRBV4-1 and J is TRBJ1-1; 7 bases align to TRBD1. V was pared by 4 bases and J by 0 bases, with 8 bases of the junction left unmatched. Per the germline V gene, CDR1 is MGHRA and CDR2 is YSYEKL. There are 16 residues in the CDR3. In DNA, the CDR3 is TGCGCCAGCAGCCTGGGAGCCCAGGGGGTGAACACTGAAGCTTTCTTT. Its protein product is CASSLGAQGVNTEAFF.

J is TRBJ1-1 and V is TRBV12-5; D gene uncertain. The germline V and J ends were trimmed by 6 bases and 1 base, with 12 bases remaining between them. This CDR3 is 14 amino acids long. The germline CDR1 and CDR2 sequences are LGHNT and FRNRAP. In nucleotides, the CDR3 is TGTGCTAGTGGCAACCGCAGAGGGAACACTGAAGCTTTCTTT. This gives the protein CASGNRRGNTEAFF. Supplemented by reference TRBV12-5 and TRBJ1-1, the full variable domain reads DARVTQTPRHKVTEMGQEVTMRCQPILGHNTVFWYRQTMMQGLELLAYFRNRAPLDDSGMPKDRFSAEMPDATLATLKIQPSEPRDSAVYFCASGNRRGNTEAFFGQGTRLTVV.

The chain uses TRBV10-2 and TRBJ1-1, with D perhaps matching TRBD1 (6 bases). Trimming stripped 2 bases from V and 3 bases from J, with 16 bases between. The length of the CDR3 is 16 residues. Germline CDR1 is WSHSY and CDR2 is SAAADI. This chain's CDR3 is CASSEGYRELYTEAFF. The CDR3 nucleotides read TGCGCCAGCAGTGAGGGGTACAGGGAGTTGTACACTGAAGCTTTCTTT.

The CDR3 DNA reads TGTGCCAGCAGCTCGCGGGACACTGAAGCTTTCTTT. Its translation is CASSSRDTEAFF. The chain couples TRBV7-2 to TRBJ1-1; D ambiguous. Germline lookup yields CDR1 SGHTA and CDR2 FQGNSA. The V gene lost 4 bases and the J gene lost 3 bases, with 6 bases spanning the gap. This CDR3 is built from 12 residues.

The chain couples TRBV11-3 to TRBJ1-4; 9 positions match TRBD1. This CDR3 is built from 16 residues. The germline V gene has CDR1 SGHNT and CDR2 YENEEA. The junction had 6 bases not matched to a gene; V was cut back by 0 bases and J by 7 bases. CDR3 sequence: CASSLDRRDRAEKLFF. Here the CDR3 DNA reads TGTGCCAGCAGCTTAGATCGGCGGGACAGGGCTGAAAAACTGTTTTTT.

This clone was counted a few times. The J gene is TRBJ1-6, the V gene TRBV7-9; unclear D gene. V was pared by 1 base and J by 3 bases, with 13 bases between. The CDR3 has 17 amino acids. CDR1 is SEHNR and CDR2 is FQNEAQ in the germline V gene (reference sequence). The CDR3 spells CASSLGFAEDYNSPLHF. CDR3 DNA sequence: TGTGCCAGCAGCTTAGGCTTTGCAGAGGACTATAATTCACCCCTCCACTTT.

The chain carries TRBV7-3 and TRBJ1-1; tentative D call: TRBD1 (5 bases). The V and J ends lost 6 bases and 0 bases respectively, with 8 bases between them. Germline CDR1 is SGHTA and CDR2 is FQGTGA. The CDR3 loop spans 13 amino acids. As DNA, the CDR3 is TGTGCCAGCAGACTACAGGTGAACACTGAAGCTTTCTTT. The encoded protein is CASRLQVNTEAFF.

The chain employs TRBV10-2 and TRBJ1-6; perhaps TRBD1 as D (5 bases). The germline V and J ends were trimmed by 7 bases and 7 bases, with 14 bases remaining between them. CDR1 is WSHSY, CDR2 SAAADI, per germline. The CDR3 contains 14 residues. The CDR3 spells CASTQTVRNSPLHF. The CDR3 DNA is TGCGCCAGCACTCAGACAGTCAGGAATTCACCCCTCCACTTT.

This chain's CDR3 is CASSQGLDTEAFF. As DNA, the CDR3 is TGTGCCAGCAGCCAAGGGCTCGACACTGAAGCTTTCTTT. The chain has TRBV14 and TRBJ1-1; D remains ambiguous. CDR1 SGHDN and CDR2 FVKESK come from the germline V gene. The CDR3 has 13 residues. Trimming shortened V by 1 base and J by 3 bases, and 6 bases separated the two germline ends.

J is TRBJ2-3 and V is TRBV6-2 or TRBV6-3; possibly TRBD2 for D (6 bases). The CDR3 sequence is 16 residues long. Looked up from germline, CDR1 is MNHEY and CDR2 is SVGEGT. V lost 0 bases and J 7 bases, leaving 17 bases between the germline ends. CDR3 nucleotide sequence: TGTGCCAGCAGTTACTCCGGGACTTATCCACGGTATACGCAGTATTTT. Its translation: CASSYSGTYPRYTQYF.

The V call is TRBV4-2, the J call TRBJ2-1, with a tentative D call TRBD2 (6 bases). Trimming left V 0 bases short and J 4 bases short, with 10 bases between. From germline, CDR1 is LGHNA and CDR2 YNFKEQ. There are 15 residues in the CDR3. CDR3 DNA: TGTGCCAGCAGCCAAGAGGATAGCGGTTACAATGAGCAGTTCTTC. As protein: CASSQEDSGYNEQFF.

The chain couples TRBV6-5 to TRBJ2-1; 10 bases line up with TRBD2. The CDR3 loop spans 13 amino acids. V dropped 6 bases and J dropped 7; count of bases not matched to a gene: 3. In germline, CDR1 is MNHEY, CDR2 SVGAGI. CDR3 nucleotides: TGTGCCAGCAGACTAGCGGGATCAAATGAGCAGTTCTTC. It is translated as CASRLAGSNEQFF.

This clone was found a few times. The rearrangement links TRBV5-6 to TRBJ2-3, with D possibly TRBD1 on 6 matching bases. This CDR3 is built from 15 residues. V lost 4 bases, J lost 4 bases, and 16 bases lay in between. Germline loops: CDR1 SGHDT, CDR2 YYEEEE. The DNA for the CDR3 is TGTGCCAGCAGCCGTATAACAGGGTCCCCAGATACGCAGTATTTT. Its protein product is CASSRITGSPDTQYF.

The chain is built from TRBV6-6 and TRBJ1-2; D is unclear. The V end lost 7 bases, the J end lost 4 bases, and 16 bases lay between the germline ends. Germline lookup yields CDR1 MNHNY and CDR2 SVGAGI (reference sequence). This CDR3 is 14 amino acids long. Here the CDR3 DNA reads TGTGCCAGCAAGAGCAACGCGGAGGTCTATGGCTACACCTTC. Translation gives CASKSNAEVYGYTF.

J is TRBJ1-3 and V is TRBV30; the match to TRBD1 covers 7 bases. Germline CDR1 is GTSNPN and CDR2 is SVGIG (reference sequence). This CDR3 comprises 16 residues. The trim removed 1 base at V and 0 bases at J, leaving 6 bases unmatched. The DNA for the CDR3 is TGTGCCTGGAGTGATACAGGGGTTAACTCTGGAAACACCATATATTTT. Protein product: CAWSDTGVNSGNTIYF.

V usage is TRBV5-6 and J usage is TRBJ1-1, with D tentatively TRBD1 (5 bases). The V gene's germline CDR1 is SGHDT and CDR2 YYEEEE. The V and J ends lost 4 bases and 4 bases respectively, with 11 bases between them. This CDR3 spans 13 amino acids. Here the CDR3 reads CASSMTVRTEAFF. The CDR3 bases are TGTGCCAGCAGCATGACAGTTCGCACTGAAGCTTTCTTT.

The J gene is TRBJ2-2, the V gene TRBV10-1; 10 bases line up with TRBD2. The CDR3 consists of 16 residues. The germline V gene encodes CDR1 WNHNN and CDR2 SYGVQD (reference sequence). V gave up 4 bases and J gave up 3 bases; unmatched junction bases: 5. The CDR3 loop is CASSGPTSGYTGELFF. For the CDR3, the DNA is TGCGCCAGCAGTGGGCCGACTAGCGGGTACACCGGGGAGCTGTTTTTT.